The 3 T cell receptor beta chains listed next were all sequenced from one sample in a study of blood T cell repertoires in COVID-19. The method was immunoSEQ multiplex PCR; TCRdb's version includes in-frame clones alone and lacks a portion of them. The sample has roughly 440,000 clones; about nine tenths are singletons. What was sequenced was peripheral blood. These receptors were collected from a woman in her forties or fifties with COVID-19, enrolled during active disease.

CDR3 protein: CSVTGGPYGYTF. CDR3 DNA: TGCAGCGTGACGGGGGGGCCCTATGGCTACACCTTC. The rearrangement uses TRBV29-1 and TRBJ1-2, with D perhaps TRBD1 (6 bases). V lost 6 bases and J lost 4, with 12 bases in between. This CDR3 spans 12 amino acids. Germline CDR1 reads SQVTM; CDR2 reads ANQGSEA.

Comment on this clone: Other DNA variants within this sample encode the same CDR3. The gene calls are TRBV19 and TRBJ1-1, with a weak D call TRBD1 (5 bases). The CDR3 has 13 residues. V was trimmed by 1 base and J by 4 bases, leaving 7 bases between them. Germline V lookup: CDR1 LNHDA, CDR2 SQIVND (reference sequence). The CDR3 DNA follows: TGTGCCAGTAGTATAGGGGGCGTCACTGAAGCTTTCTTT. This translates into CASSIGGVTEAFF.

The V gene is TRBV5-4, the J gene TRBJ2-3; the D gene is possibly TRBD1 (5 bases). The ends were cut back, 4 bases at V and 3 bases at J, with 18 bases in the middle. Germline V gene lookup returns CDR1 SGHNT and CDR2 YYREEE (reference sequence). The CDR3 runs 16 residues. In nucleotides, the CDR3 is TGTGCCAGCAGCGACAAAACCAGGGTTCTGACAGATACGCAGTATTTT. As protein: CASSDKTRVLTDTQYF.